The 18 T cell receptor beta chains below were found in one sample sequenced in a study of OX40 agonist ivuxolimab in advanced cancers. Sequencing used immunoSEQ multiplex PCR; TCRdb keeps in-frame clones, though not all of them. The repertoire consists of about 51,000 clones, with over 75% occurring once and the leading ten covering 2% to 2.5%. Sample: CD4+ or CD8+ T cells sorted from blood, taken in a trial of the OX40 agonist ivuxolimab. The receptor source for this set is an adult with an advanced solid tumor such as melanoma, head and neck, liver or kidney cancer.

The rearrangement links TRBV18 to TRBJ1-4; TRBD1 is a possible D gene (6 bases). The V end was cut by 2 bases, the J end by 8 bases, with 9 bases between. The CDR3 consists of 13 residues. The germline V gene has CDR1 KGHSH and CDR2 LQKENI. The CDR3 DNA reads as TGTGCCAGCTCACCATCAGGGGCAGAAAAACTGTTTTTT. Its protein product is CASSPSGAEKLFF. The full variable domain, rest sourced from reference TRBV18 and TRBJ1-4, is NAGVMQNPRHLVRRRGQEARLRCSPMKGHSHVYWYRQLPEEGLKFMVYLQKENIIDESGMPKERFSAEFPKEGPSILRIQQVVRGDSAAYFCASSPSGAEKLFFGSGTQLSVL.

This clone was observed a single time. The chain carries TRBV29-1 and TRBJ2-7; 8 nucleotides align to TRBD1. CDR3 size: 14 residues. V trimming: 4 bases; J trimming: 4 bases; junction bases outside the gene matches: 9. Germline V gene data show CDR1 as SQVTM and CDR2 as ANQGSEA. This chain's CDR3 is CSVGLQGAPYEQYF. In nucleotides, the CDR3 is TGCAGCGTTGGCCTCCAGGGGGCTCCTTACGAGCAGTACTTC.

The V and J genes are TRBV2 and TRBJ2-5; the D is unclear. V lost 6 bases, J lost 9 bases, and 11 bases lay in between. Germline V gene lookup returns CDR1 SNHLY and CDR2 FYNNEI. The CDR3 sequence is 11 residues long. CDR3 bases: TGTGCCAGCAGCACGAGTTGGGCCCAGTACTTC. Translation gives CASSTSWAQYF.

The chain combines TRBV5-4 with TRBJ1-6; no clear D. V lost 3 bases, J lost 10 bases, and 14 bases lay in between. The CDR3 sequence is 14 residues long. Per the germline V gene, CDR1 is SGHNT and CDR2 is YYREEE (reference sequence). The CDR3 is CASSSPSPGSPLHF. The CDR3 DNA sequence: TGTGCCAGCAGCTCTCCCTCCCCGGGATCACCCCTCCACTTT.

This clone has just a few counts. This rearrangement joins TRBV7-2 to TRBJ2-5, with 8 bases identical to TRBD1. Germline V gene sequence: CDR1 SGHTA, CDR2 FQGNSA. The CDR3 totals 17 residues. The V gene end was trimmed by 1 base and the J gene end by 5 bases; junction bases not matched to a gene: 12. The CDR3: CASSLVGQGAVLETQYF. The CDR3 DNA is TGTGCCAGCAGCTTAGTGGGTCAGGGGGCTGTTCTGGAGACCCAGTACTTC.

The J gene is TRBJ2-1, the V gene TRBV4-1; TRBD2 matches at 13 bases. The ends lost 1 base at V and 5 bases at J; junction bases unmatched: 8. Germline CDR1 reads MGHRA; CDR2 reads YSYEKL. The CDR3 spans 18 residues. The CDR3 DNA reads TGCGCCAGCAGCCAAGGTAGATTGACTAGCGGGGGGAACAATGAGCAGTTCTTC. Translating it yields CASSQGRLTSGGNNEQFF.

This clone was seen at least ten times. The rearrangement joins TRBV4-1 to TRBJ2-4; TRBD1 or TRBD2 may be the D gene (5 bases each). V lost 5 bases and J 6 bases, leaving 14 bases between the germline ends. The CDR3 is made up of 14 amino acids. The germline V gene encodes CDR1 MGHRA and CDR2 YSYEKL. Here the CDR3 DNA reads TGCGCCAGCAGCTCGCCGGGACGGGGAAACATTCAGTACTTC. This gives the protein CASSSPGRGNIQYF.

The rearrangement uses TRBV30 and TRBJ1-1, with TRBD1 as a possible D gene (6 bases). The V gene's germline CDR1 is GTSNPN and CDR2 SVGIG (reference sequence). The CDR3 consists of 11 residues. The V gene lost 1 base and the J gene lost 9 bases, with 9 bases spanning the gap. The CDR3 DNA sequence: TGTGCCTGGAGTGGACAGGTCCAAGCTTTCTTT. Encoded protein: CAWSGQVQAFF.

The chain employs TRBV5-1 and TRBJ2-5, with 12 bases aligning to TRBD2. The germline gives CDR1 SGHRS, CDR2 YFSETQ. The V and J ends lost 4 bases and 4 bases, in that order; junction bases with no gene match: 8. The CDR3 extends over 16 amino acids. The CDR3 DNA follows: TGCGCCAGCAGCGATCCGGGACTAGCGGGTGGAGAGACCCAGTACTTC. It encodes CASSDPGLAGGETQYF.

As regards this clone: Other DNA sequences in the same sample also yield this CDR3. The genes are TRBV6-1 and TRBJ1-2; no clear D. Germline CDR1 and CDR2: MNHNS and SASEGT. V gave up 3 bases and J gave up 4 bases, with 6 bases separating them. This CDR3 spans 12 amino acids. DNA for the CDR3: TGTGCCAGCAGTGAGCCCGGCTATGGCTACACCTTC. It codes for CASSEPGYGYTF.

CDR3 protein: CASSEPGAYNEQFF. The CDR3 DNA reads as TGTGCCAGCAGCGAGCCGGGGGCCTACAATGAGCAGTTCTTC. The gene calls are TRBV9 and TRBJ2-1; possible D gene TRBD2, 6 bases. The V and J ends lost 3 bases and 2 bases respectively, with 9 bases between them. There are 14 residues in the CDR3. Germline values: CDR1 SGDLS, CDR2 YYNGEE.

The chain is built from TRBV6-5 and TRBJ1-1; D remains ambiguous. V was clipped by 2 bases and J by 3 bases, with 7 bases between them. The CDR3 loop spans 13 amino acids. The germline V gene has CDR1 MNHEY and CDR2 SVGAGI. CDR3 sequence reads: CASSYGRYTEAFF. The CDR3 DNA reads as TGTGCCAGCAGTTACGGCAGGTACACTGAAGCTTTCTTT.

The chain combines TRBV6-1 with TRBJ1-5; D remains ambiguous. The CDR3 totals 15 residues. Trimming left V 5 bases short and J 1 base short, with 12 bases between. Looked up from germline, CDR1 is MNHNS and CDR2 is SASEGT. The DNA of the CDR3 is TGTGCCAGCAGTCGGACGGCGCCAAGCAATCAGCCCCAGCATTTT. Amino acid sequence: CASSRTAPSNQPQHF.

Worth noting for this clone: The sample holds other DNA sequences that translate to the same CDR3. The chain joins TRBV29-1 to TRBJ1-1, with D perhaps TRBD1 (6 bases). V lost 7 bases and J lost 8, with 17 bases in between. CDR1 and CDR2 from the germline V gene are SQVTM and ANQGSEA. The CDR3 loop spans 12 amino acids. The CDR3 spells CSGGGGGAEAFF. CDR3 in DNA: TGCAGCGGTGGGGGTGGGGGGGCCGAAGCTTTCTTT.

V usage is TRBV4-1 and J usage is TRBJ1-2; D gene ambiguous. V dropped 6 bases and J dropped 0 bases, with 17 bases sitting between them. The germline gives CDR1 MGHRA, CDR2 YSYEKL. The CDR3 consists of 16 residues. CDR3 DNA: TGCGCCAGCAGGGATCCTGTGGCCTTAGCTAACTATGGCTACACCTTC. Translating it yields CASRDPVALANYGYTF.

The V call is TRBV9, the J call TRBJ1-2; 7 bases line up with TRBD1. The germline gives CDR1 SGDLS, CDR2 YYNGEE. With 4 bases clipped from V and 7 bases from J, the junction kept 10 bases outside the gene matches. The CDR3 runs 14 residues. The CDR3 sequence: CASSLTGAGGGYTF. The CDR3 nucleotides are TGTGCCAGCAGCCTAACAGGGGCCGGAGGTGGCTACACCTTC.

The rearrangement uses TRBV27 and TRBJ1-6; TRBD1 might be the D (5 bases). From germline, CDR1 is MNHEY and CDR2 SMNVEV (reference sequence). Between the trimmed V and J ends, which lost 2 bases and 5 bases, there was a span of 10 bases. The CDR3 sequence is 15 residues long. The CDR3 protein is CASSLEGLHNSPLHF. The CDR3 DNA is TGTGCCAGCAGTTTAGAGGGGCTACATAATTCACCCCTCCACTTT.

The gene calls are TRBV28 and TRBJ2-7; possibly TRBD1 for D (6 bases). The germline CDR1 and CDR2 sequences are MDHEN and SYDVKM. This CDR3 has 14 amino acids. Trimming left V 6 bases short and J 2 bases short, with 14 bases between. Here the CDR3 DNA reads TGTGCCAGCAGCCTACAGGGTTGGGCCTACGAGCAGTACTTC. Translating gives CASSLQGWAYEQYF.